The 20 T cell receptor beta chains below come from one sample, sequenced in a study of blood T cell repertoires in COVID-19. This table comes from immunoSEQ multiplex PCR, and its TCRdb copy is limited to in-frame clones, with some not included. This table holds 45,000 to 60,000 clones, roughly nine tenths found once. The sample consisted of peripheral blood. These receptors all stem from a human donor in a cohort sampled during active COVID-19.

CDR3 sequence reads: CASSDPRGLAGRYEQYF. The DNA of the CDR3 is TGTGCCAGCAGCGACCCTCGAGGACTAGCGGGACGCTACGAGCAGTACTTC. This chain joins TRBV6-2 or TRBV6-3 and TRBJ2-7, with 12 bases that match TRBD2. The CDR3 contains 17 residues. Germline V gene lookup returns CDR1 MNHEY and CDR2 SVGEGT. After removal of 6 bases from V and 3 bases from J, the junction contained 12 bases not matched to a gene.

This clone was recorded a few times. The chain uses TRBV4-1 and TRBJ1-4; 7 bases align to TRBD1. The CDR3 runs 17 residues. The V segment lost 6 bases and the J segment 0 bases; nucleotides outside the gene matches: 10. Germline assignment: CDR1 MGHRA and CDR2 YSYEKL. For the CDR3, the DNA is TGCGCCAGCAGACCAGGGGGTGGAAAATCAACTAATGAAAAACTGTTTTTT. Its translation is CASRPGGGKSTNEKLFF.

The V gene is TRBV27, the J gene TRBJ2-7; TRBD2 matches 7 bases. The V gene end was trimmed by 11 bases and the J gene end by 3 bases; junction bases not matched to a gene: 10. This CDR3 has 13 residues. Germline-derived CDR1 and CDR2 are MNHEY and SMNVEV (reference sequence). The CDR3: CAAGGGRDYEQYF. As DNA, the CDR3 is TGTGCCGCTGGGGGGGGAAGAGACTACGAGCAGTACTTC.

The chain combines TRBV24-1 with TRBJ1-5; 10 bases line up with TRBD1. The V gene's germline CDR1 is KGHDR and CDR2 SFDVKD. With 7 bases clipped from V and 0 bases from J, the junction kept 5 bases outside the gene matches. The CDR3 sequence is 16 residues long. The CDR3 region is CATSGTGDLSNQPQHF. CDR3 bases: TGTGCCACCAGCGGGACAGGGGACCTTAGCAATCAGCCCCAGCATTTT.

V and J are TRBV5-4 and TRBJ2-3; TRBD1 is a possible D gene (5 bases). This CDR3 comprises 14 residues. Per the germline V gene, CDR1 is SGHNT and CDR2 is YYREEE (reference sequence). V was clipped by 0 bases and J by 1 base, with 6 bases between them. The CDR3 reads CASSLAQGTDTQYF. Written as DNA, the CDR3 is TGTGCCAGCAGCTTGGCACAGGGCACAGATACGCAGTATTTT.

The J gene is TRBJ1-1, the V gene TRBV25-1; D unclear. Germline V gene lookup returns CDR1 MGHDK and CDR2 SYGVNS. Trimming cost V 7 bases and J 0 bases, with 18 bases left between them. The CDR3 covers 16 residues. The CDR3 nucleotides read TGTGCCAGCAAAGGGTTTAGCGGGAGCATGAACACTGAAGCTTTCTTT. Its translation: CASKGFSGSMNTEAFF.

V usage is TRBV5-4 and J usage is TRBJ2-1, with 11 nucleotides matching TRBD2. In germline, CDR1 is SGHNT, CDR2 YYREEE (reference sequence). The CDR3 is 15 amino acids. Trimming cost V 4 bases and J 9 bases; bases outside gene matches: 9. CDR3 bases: TGTGCCAGCAGCCGCGATACTAGCGGGAGAGGTGAGCAGTTCTTC. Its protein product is CASSRDTSGRGEQFF.

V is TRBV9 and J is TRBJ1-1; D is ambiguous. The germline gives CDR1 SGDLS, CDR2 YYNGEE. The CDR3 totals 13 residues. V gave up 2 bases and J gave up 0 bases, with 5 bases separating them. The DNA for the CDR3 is TGTGCCAGCAGCGTCAGGATGAACACTGAAGCTTTCTTT. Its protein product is CASSVRMNTEAFF.

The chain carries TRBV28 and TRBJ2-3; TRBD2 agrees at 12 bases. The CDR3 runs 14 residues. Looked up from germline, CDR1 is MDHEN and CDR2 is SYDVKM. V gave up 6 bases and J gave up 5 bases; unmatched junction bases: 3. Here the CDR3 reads CASSLAGGIDTQYF. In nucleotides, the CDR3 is TGTGCCAGCAGCCTAGCGGGAGGGATAGATACGCAGTATTTT.

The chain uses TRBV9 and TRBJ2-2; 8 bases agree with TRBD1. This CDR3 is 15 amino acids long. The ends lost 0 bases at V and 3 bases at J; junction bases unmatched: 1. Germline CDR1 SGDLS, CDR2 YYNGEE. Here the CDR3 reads CASSVGTGYTGELFF. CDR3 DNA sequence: TGTGCCAGCAGCGTAGGGACAGGGTACACCGGGGAGCTGTTTTTT.

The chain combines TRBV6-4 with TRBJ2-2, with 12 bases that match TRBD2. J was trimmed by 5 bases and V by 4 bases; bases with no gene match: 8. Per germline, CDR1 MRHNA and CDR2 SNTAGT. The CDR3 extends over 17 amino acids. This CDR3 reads CASSVGWTSGNTGELFF. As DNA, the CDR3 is TGTGCCAGCAGTGTTGGGTGGACTAGCGGGAATACCGGGGAGCTGTTTTTT.

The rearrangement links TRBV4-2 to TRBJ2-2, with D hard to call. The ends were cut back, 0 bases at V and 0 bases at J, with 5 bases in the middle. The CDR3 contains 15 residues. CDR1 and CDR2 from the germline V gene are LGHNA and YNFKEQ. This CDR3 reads CASSQDAANTGELFF. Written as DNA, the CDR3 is TGTGCCAGCAGCCAAGACGCAGCGAACACCGGGGAGCTGTTTTTT.

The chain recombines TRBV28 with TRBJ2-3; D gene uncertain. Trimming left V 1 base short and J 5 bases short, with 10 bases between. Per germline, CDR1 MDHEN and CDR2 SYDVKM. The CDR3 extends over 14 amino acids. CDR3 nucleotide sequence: TGTGCCAGCAGTTTATCGATTCCAGGAGATACGCAGTATTTT. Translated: CASSLSIPGDTQYF.

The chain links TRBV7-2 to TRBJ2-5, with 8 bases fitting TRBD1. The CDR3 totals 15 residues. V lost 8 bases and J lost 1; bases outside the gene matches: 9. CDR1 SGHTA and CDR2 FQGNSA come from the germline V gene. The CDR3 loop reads CASQEDRGLQETQYF. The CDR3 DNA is TGTGCCAGCCAAGAAGACAGGGGACTCCAAGAGACCCAGTACTTC.

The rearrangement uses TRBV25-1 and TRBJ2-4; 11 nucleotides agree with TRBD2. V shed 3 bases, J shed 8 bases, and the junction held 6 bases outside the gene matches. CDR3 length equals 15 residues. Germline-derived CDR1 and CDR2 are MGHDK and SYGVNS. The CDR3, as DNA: TGTGCCAGCAGTGATTCGACTAGCGGGGTTTACATTCAGTACTTC. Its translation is CASSDSTSGVYIQYF.

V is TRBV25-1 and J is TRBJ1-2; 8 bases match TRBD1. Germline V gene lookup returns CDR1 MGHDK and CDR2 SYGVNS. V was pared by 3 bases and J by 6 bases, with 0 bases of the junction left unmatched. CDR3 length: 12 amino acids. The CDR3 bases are TGTGCCAGCAGTGACAGGGGGCATGGCTACACCTTC. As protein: CASSDRGHGYTF.

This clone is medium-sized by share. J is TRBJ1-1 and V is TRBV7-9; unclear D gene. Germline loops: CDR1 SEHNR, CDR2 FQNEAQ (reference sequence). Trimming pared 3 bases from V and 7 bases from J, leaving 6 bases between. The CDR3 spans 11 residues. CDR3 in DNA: TGTGCCAGCAGCTTCGCGGTTGAAGCTTTCTTT. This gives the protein CASSFAVEAFF. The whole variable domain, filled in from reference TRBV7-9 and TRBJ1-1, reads DTGVSQNPRHKITKRGQNVTFRCDPISEHNRLYWYRQTLGQGPEFLTYFQNEAQLEKSRLLSDRFSAERPKGSFSTLEIQRTEQGDSAMYLCASSFAVEAFFGQGTRLTVV.

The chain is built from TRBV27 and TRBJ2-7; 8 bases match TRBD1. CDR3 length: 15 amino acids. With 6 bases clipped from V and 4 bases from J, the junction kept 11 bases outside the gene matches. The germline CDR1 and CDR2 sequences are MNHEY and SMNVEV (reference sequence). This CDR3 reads CASRRAGTGGYEQYF. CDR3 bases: TGTGCCAGCAGGCGAGCAGGGACAGGAGGTTACGAGCAGTACTTC.

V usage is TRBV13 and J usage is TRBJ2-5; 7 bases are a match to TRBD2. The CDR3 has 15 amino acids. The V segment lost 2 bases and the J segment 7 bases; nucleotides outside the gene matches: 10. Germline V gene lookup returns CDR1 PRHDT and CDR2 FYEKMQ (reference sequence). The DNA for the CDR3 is TGTGCCAGCAGCTTAAGCGGGACCCAACCTCCGACCCAGTACTTC. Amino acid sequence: CASSLSGTQPPTQYF.

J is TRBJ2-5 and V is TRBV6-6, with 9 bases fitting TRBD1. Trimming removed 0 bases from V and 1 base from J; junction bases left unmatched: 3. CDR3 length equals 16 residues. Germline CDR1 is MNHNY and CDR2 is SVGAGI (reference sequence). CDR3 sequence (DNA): TGTGCCAGCAGTTACTCCCCGACAGGGGGCCAAGAGACCCAGTACTTC. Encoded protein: CASSYSPTGGQETQYF.